Listed below are T cell receptor beta chains from one sample, sequenced in a study of shared clonotypes between healthy human individuals. Here immunoSEQ multiplex PCR was the method, and the copy in TCRdb shows in-frame clones only, minus some. The top ten clones hold around 0.097% of a sample with hundreds of thousands of clones, roughly 95% of them seen once. Sequenced sample: naive CD8+ T cells sorted from blood. These receptors all come from a woman aged 30 to 39 in good health. CDR3s include the opening cysteine and the closing phenylalanine or tryptophan. The D gene is left open where the match is weak. Size is omitted from some rows. Given values are once, few, many or a class for expanded clones.

J,D,size,V,DNA,CDR3
TRBJ2-1,NA,NA,TRBV11-2,TGTGCCAGCAGCTACACCCTCGGGGGAGACAATGAGCAGTTCTTC,CASSYTLGGDNEQFF
TRBJ2-7,NA,NA,TRBV21-1,TGTGCCAGCAGCCGATCCTACGAGCAGTACTTC,CASSRSYEQYF
TRBJ2-3,NA,once,TRBV5-4,TGTGCCAGCAGCTCCCGGTGGAGGATGGGCACAGATACGCAGTATTTT,CASSSRWRMGTDTQYF
TRBJ2-7,NA,NA,TRBV28,TGTGCCAGCAGTTTTTCCCCTCCGTACGAGCAGTACTTC,CASSFSPPYEQYF
TRBJ1-1,TRBD1,NA,TRBV13,TGTGCCAGCACCCTGGGGACAGGGACCATGAACACTGAAGCTTTCTTT,CASTLGTGTMNTEAFF
TRBJ1-5,NA,NA,TRBV27,TGTGCCAGCAGCCCCTATAGCAATCAGCCCCAGCATTTT,CASSPYSNQPQHF
TRBJ2-3,TRBD1,NA,TRBV14,TGTGCCAGCAGCCAAGATTGGGGCCCCCCGACAGGGCCGAGCACAGATACGCAGTATTTT,CASSQDWGPPTGPSTDTQYF
TRBJ1-5,NA,NA,TRBV28,TGTGCCAGCAGTTTCCGGGGAGGCAATCAGCCCCAGCATTTT,CASSFRGGNQPQHF
TRBJ2-1,NA,NA,TRBV30,TGTGCCTGGAGTGGGCTAAGCAGGACTACCAACTACAATGAGCAGTTCTTC,CAWSGLSRTTNYNEQFF
TRBJ2-1,NA,NA,TRBV27,TGTGCCAGTTATACGGCCTACAATGAGCAGTTCTTC,CASYTAYNEQFF
TRBJ2-7,TRBD1,once,TRBV13,TGTGCCAGCAGCTGGGGACAGGGGGCGTACGAGCAGTACTTC,CASSWGQGAYEQYF
TRBJ2-7,TRBD2,NA,TRBV6-5,TGTGCCAGCAGTTATGGACTAGAGTCCTACGAGCAGTACTTC,CASSYGLESYEQYF
TRBJ2-3,TRBD2,once,TRBV28,TGTGCCATCGCACTAGCGGGGGGTACAGATACGCAGTATTTT,CAIALAGGTDTQYF
TRBJ1-1,NA,NA,TRBV25-1,TGTGCCAGCAGTTGGGCCGGTAATGAAGCTTTCTTT,CASSWAGNEAFF
TRBJ2-7,NA,NA,TRBV13,TGTGCCAGCAGCCCTGGGGGCTACGAGCAGTACTTC,CASSPGGYEQYF
TRBJ1-1,NA,NA,TRBV4-1,TGCGCCAGCAGGCGCAGGGACAAGAACACTGAAGCTTTCTTT,CASRRRDKNTEAFF
TRBJ2-1,TRBD2,NA,TRBV7-2,TGTGCCAGCAGCTTATTAGCGGGAGCGTCCTACAATGAGCAGTTCTTC,CASSLLAGASYNEQFF
TRBJ2-7,NA,few,TRBV28,TGTGCCAGCAGTTTCAACTACGAGCAGTACTTC,CASSFNYEQYF
TRBJ1-5,NA,NA,TRBV27,TGTGCCAGCAGTGGTGGGCTGGGACAGCCCCAGCATTTT,CASSGGLGQPQHF
TRBJ2-1,NA,NA,TRBV7-3,TGTGCCAGCAGCTTTTCCCACAGCTCCTACAATGAGCAGTTCTTC,CASSFSHSSYNEQFF
TRBJ1-1,TRBD1,few,TRBV30,TGTGCCTGGTGGGACAGGGCGTATAACACTGAAGCTTTCTTT,CAWWDRAYNTEAFF
TRBJ2-7,NA,NA,TRBV12-1,TGTGCCAGCAGCATCTTACGGACAGGCCATAACTCCTACGAGCAGTACTTC,CASSILRTGHNSYEQYF
TRBJ2-1,TRBD2,NA,TRBV7-8,TGTGCCAGCAGCTCTCTAGCGGTAGGAAAGTTCTTC,CASSSLAVGKFF
TRBJ2-7,NA,NA,TRBV6-5,TGTGCCAGCAGTTACTCGGGCGGCTCCTCCTACGAGCAGTACTTC,CASSYSGGSSYEQYF
TRBJ1-5,NA,NA,TRBV5-6,TGTGCCAGCAGCTTGGGGGGGAGAGGCGGTCAGCCCCAGCATTTT,CASSLGGRGGQPQHF
TRBJ2-7,TRBD1,few,TRBV5-1,TGCGCCAGCAGCTCCCAGGGGGCCGAGCAGTACTTC,CASSSQGAEQYF
TRBJ1-2,TRBD1,NA,TRBV7-8,TGTGCCAGCAGCTTAGGGGGACAGGGGCATGGCTACACCTTC,CASSLGGQGHGYTF
TRBJ2-7,NA,NA,TRBV5-3,TGTGCCAGACTAGGACGGGGGCTCCACGAGCAGTACTTC,CARLGRGLHEQYF
TRBJ2-7,TRBD1,NA,TRBV6-1,TGTGCCAGCAGTGGAATTCCCGACAGGGTTTACTACGAGCAGTACTTC,CASSGIPDRVYYEQYF
TRBJ1-4,NA,once,TRBV4-1,TGCGCCAGCAGCCAAGTGAGTGAAAAACTGTTTTTT,CASSQVSEKLFF
TRBJ1-1,TRBD1,NA,TRBV10-2,TGCGCCAGCAGTCAAACCCCTACAGGGGGCTTCGCTGAAGCTTTCTTT,CASSQTPTGGFAEAFF
TRBJ2-3,NA,NA,TRBV5-4,TGTGCCAGCAGCTTGGTGGGCGGGGATCAAACAGATACGCAGTATTTT,CASSLVGGDQTDTQYF
TRBJ1-1,NA,NA,TRBV6-1,TGTGCCAGCAGTGAAGCTCGGGACGGAGTAAAAGCTTTCTTT,CASSEARDGVKAFF
TRBJ2-1,TRBD2,NA,TRBV7-6,TGTGCCAGCAGCTTCGGGACTAGCGTCCACAATGAGCAGTTCTTC,CASSFGTSVHNEQFF
TRBJ1-2,NA,NA,TRBV15,TGTGCCACCAGCAGAGATTACAGGGCGGAAGGCTACACCTTC,CATSRDYRAEGYTF
TRBJ2-7,TRBD1,NA,TRBV28,TGTGCCAGCAGCCTAACAGGGGGGAGGAGCTACGAGCAGTACTTC,CASSLTGGRSYEQYF
TRBJ1-4,TRBD1,NA,TRBV5-4,TGTGCCAGCAGCGATTGGGACAGAACTAATGAAAAACTGTTTTTT,CASSDWDRTNEKLFF
TRBJ2-1,TRBD2,few,TRBV7-2,TGTGCCAGCAGCCAAACGGGGGGGGCGTACAATGAGCAGTTCTTC,CASSQTGGAYNEQFF
TRBJ2-5,NA,NA,TRBV27,TGTGCCAGCAGTTTGGGCCCCGGGGCGGGAAACCAAGAGACCCAGTACTTC,CASSLGPGAGNQETQYF
TRBJ1-1,TRBD1,NA,TRBV27,TGTGCCAGCAGTTTAGGTCCTAGACAGGGATGGGGCACTGAAGCTTTCTTT,CASSLGPRQGWGTEAFF
TRBJ2-3,NA,NA,TRBV4-1,TGCGCCAGCAGCCAAGGTGGAACTAGCACAGATACGCAGTATTTT,CASSQGGTSTDTQYF
TRBJ2-4,TRBD1,NA,TRBV30,TGTGCCTGGGAAGGGGACAGGGGAAACATTCAGTACTTC,CAWEGDRGNIQYF
TRBJ1-5,NA,NA,TRBV19,TGTGCCAGTAGTACCGCAATGCCACAGGTTATCAATCAGCCCCAGCATTTT,CASSTAMPQVINQPQHF
TRBJ1-1,NA,NA,TRBV15,TGTGCCACCAGCACGAGGGGGACTGAAGCTTTCTTT,CATSTRGTEAFF
TRBJ2-7,NA,NA,TRBV6-6,TGTGCCAGCAGTTACTCTGGGGTGGTCGAGCAGTACTTC,CASSYSGVVEQYF
TRBJ1-2,NA,NA,TRBV2,TGTGCCAGCAGCGAGCTTAGGTCGGGGAGCGGCTACACCTTC,CASSELRSGSGYTF
TRBJ1-1,NA,NA,TRBV28,TGTGCCACCGACCCCGGGGACTTAGCTTTCTTT,CATDPGDLAFF
TRBJ2-2,NA,NA,TRBV5-1,TGCGCCAGCAGCTTCTGGACTGGAGACACCGGGGAGCTGTTTTTT,CASSFWTGDTGELFF
TRBJ2-1,TRBD2,NA,TRBV4-1,TGCGCCAGCAGTAAGGGTCATGTAGCGGGACCTCCTGATGTCGATGAGCAGTTCTTC,CASSKGHVAGPPDVDEQFF
TRBJ1-1,NA,NA,TRBV5-8,TGTGCCAGCAGCTTGATGGAGAACACTGAAGCTTTCTTT,CASSLMENTEAFF
TRBJ1-1,TRBD1,once,TRBV10-3,TGTGCCATCAGTGAGTGGGACAGCCCGAACACTGAAGCTTTCTTT,CAISEWDSPNTEAFF
TRBJ1-1,NA,NA,TRBV19,TGTGCCAGTAGTATATTTTCGACTTATACTGAAGCTTTCTTT,CASSIFSTYTEAFF
TRBJ1-2,NA,NA,TRBV6-1,TGTGCCAGCAGTGATGGGAGGGGGGATGGCTACACCTTC,CASSDGRGDGYTF
TRBJ1-4,NA,NA,TRBV7-9,TGTGCCAGCAGACATGCGACCCCAACTAATGAAAAACTGTTTTTT,CASRHATPTNEKLFF